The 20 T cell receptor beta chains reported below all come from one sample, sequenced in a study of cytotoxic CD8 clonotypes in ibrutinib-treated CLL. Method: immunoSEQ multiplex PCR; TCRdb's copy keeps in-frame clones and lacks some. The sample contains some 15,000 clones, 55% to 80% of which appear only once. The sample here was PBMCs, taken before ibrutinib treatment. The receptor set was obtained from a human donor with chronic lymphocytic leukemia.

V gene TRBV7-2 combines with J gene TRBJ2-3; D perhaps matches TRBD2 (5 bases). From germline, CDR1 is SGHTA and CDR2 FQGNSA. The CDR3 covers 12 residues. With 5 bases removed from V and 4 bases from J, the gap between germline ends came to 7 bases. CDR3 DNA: TGTGCCAGCAGCCTCGGGGCAGATACGCAGTATTTT. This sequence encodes CASSLGADTQYF.

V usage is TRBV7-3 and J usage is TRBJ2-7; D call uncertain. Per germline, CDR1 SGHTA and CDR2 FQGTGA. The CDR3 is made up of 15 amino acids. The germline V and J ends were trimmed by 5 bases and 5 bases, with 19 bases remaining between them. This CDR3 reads CASSPRVVGINEQYF. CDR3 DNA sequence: TGTGCCAGCAGCCCCCGGGTTGTGGGGATCAACGAGCAGTACTTC.

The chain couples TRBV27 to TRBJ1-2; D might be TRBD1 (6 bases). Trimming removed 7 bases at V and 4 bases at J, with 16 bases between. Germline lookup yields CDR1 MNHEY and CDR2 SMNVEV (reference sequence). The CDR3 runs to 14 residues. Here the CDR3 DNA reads TGTGCCAGCAAGCCCGAGGGGGTACGCTATGGCTACACCTTC. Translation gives CASKPEGVRYGYTF.

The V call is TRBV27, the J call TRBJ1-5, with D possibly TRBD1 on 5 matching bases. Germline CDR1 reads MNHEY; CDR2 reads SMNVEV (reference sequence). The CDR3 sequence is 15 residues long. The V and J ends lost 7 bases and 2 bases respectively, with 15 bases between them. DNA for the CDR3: TGTGCCAGCACCTCAGTAGGGGCTGGCAATCAGCCCCAGCATTTT. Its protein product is CASTSVGAGNQPQHF.

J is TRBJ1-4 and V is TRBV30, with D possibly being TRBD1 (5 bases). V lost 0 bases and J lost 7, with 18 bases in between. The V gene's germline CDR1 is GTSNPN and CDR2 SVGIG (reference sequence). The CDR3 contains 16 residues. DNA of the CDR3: TGTGCCTGGAGTGTACGACGGGGGGGGATGGGTGAAAAACTGTTTTTT. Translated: CAWSVRRGGMGEKLFF.

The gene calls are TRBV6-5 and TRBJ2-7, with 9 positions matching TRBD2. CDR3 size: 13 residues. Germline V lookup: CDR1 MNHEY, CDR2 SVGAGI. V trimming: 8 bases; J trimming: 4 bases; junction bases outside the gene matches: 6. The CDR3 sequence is CASRRGGIYEQYF. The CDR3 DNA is TGTGCCAGCCGGCGGGGGGGGATTTACGAGCAGTACTTC.

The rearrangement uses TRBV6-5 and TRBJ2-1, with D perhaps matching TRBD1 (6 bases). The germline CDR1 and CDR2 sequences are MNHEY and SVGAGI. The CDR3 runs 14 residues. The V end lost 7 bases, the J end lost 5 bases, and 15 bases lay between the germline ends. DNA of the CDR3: TGTGCCAGCACGGTGCGACAGGAACACAATGAGCAGTTCTTC. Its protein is CASTVRQEHNEQFF.

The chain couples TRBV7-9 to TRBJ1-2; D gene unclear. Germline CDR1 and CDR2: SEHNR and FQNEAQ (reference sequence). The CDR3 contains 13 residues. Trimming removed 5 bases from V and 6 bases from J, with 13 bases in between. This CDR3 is CASSMDGWDGYTF. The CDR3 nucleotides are TGTGCCAGCAGCATGGACGGATGGGATGGCTACACCTTC.

The CDR3 here is CASSQGGDTQYF. The CDR3 nucleotides read TGTGCCAGCTCTCAAGGGGGAGATACGCAGTATTTT. This chain connects TRBV18 to TRBJ2-3, with D perhaps matching TRBD1 (6 bases). V gave up 6 bases and J gave up 5 bases, with 9 bases separating them. Germline CDR1 and CDR2: KGHSH and LQKENI. This CDR3 comprises 12 residues.

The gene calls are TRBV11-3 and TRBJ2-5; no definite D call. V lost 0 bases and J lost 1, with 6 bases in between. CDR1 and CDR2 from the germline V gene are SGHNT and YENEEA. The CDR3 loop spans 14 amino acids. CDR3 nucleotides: TGTGCCAGCAGCTTAGAGGCTTCCCAAGAGACCCAGTACTTC. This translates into CASSLEASQETQYF.

CDR3 bases: TGTGCCAGCAGCGAGACTAGTCGGGATACGCAGTATTTT. This encodes CASSETSRDTQYF. The chain joins TRBV9 to TRBJ2-3; D possibly corresponds to TRBD2 (6 bases). Germline CDR1 reads SGDLS; CDR2 reads YYNGEE. The V end was cut by 3 bases, the J end by 6 bases, with 11 bases between. The length of the CDR3 is 13 residues.

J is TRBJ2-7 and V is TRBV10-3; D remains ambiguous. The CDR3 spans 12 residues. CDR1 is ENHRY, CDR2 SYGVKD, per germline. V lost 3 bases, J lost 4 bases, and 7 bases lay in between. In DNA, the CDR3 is TGTGCCATCAGTGACGTCCGGTACGAGCAGTACTTC. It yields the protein CAISDVRYEQYF.

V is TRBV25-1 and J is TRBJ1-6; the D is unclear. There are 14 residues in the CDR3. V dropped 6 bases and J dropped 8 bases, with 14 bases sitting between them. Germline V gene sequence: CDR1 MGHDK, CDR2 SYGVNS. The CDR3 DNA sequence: TGTGCCAGCAGGGATGCGGGTAGGGATTCACCCCTCCACTTT. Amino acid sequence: CASRDAGRDSPLHF.

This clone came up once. DNA for the CDR3: TGTGCCAGCAGCCAAGAAGGAGGAGGTCCAGCAGAGACCCAGTACTTC. Its translation: CASSQEGGGPAETQYF. The V and J genes are TRBV4-2 and TRBJ2-5; tentative D call: TRBD2 (5 bases). The CDR3 contains 16 residues. Germline assignment: CDR1 LGHNA and CDR2 YNFKEQ. V lost 0 bases and J lost 4, with 15 bases in between.

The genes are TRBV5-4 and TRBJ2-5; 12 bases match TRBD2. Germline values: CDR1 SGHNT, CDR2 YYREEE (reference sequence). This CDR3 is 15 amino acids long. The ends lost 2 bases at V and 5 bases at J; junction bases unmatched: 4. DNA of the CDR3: TGTGCCAGCAGCTTCCCTAGCGGGGGGGCGGAGACCCAGTACTTC. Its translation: CASSFPSGGAETQYF.

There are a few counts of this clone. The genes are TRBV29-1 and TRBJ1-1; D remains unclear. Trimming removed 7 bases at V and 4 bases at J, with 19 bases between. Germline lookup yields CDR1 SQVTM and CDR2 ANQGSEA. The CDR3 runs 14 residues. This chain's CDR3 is CSALIRQKGTEAFF. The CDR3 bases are TGCAGCGCCCTCATAAGGCAGAAGGGCACTGAAGCTTTCTTT.

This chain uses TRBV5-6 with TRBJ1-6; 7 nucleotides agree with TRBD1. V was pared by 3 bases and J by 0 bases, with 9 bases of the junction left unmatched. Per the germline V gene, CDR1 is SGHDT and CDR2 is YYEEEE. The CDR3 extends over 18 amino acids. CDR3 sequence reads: CASSSTGTPSSYNSPLHF. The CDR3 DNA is TGTGCCAGCAGCTCGACAGGGACCCCGAGCTCCTATAATTCACCCCTCCACTTT.

In DNA form, the CDR3 reads TGCAGCGTTGCGGGACAGGCGAACCCCCACCCGGGGACCCAGTACTTC. Translated: CSVAGQANPHPGTQYF. The chain has TRBV29-1 and TRBJ2-5; TRBD1 matches 8 bases. V lost 4 bases to trimming and J lost 7 bases; unmatched junction nucleotides: 17. Per germline, CDR1 SQVTM and CDR2 ANQGSEA. The CDR3 contains 16 residues.

CDR3 DNA: TGCGCCAGCAGCCCCGGGACGGAACAAGAGACCCAGTACTTC. Translated: CASSPGTEQETQYF. The chain links TRBV5-1 to TRBJ2-5; D assignment may be TRBD1 or TRBD2 (5 bases each). Trimming removed 4 bases from V and 2 bases from J, with 12 bases in between. Germline CDR1 reads SGHRS; CDR2 reads YFSETQ. This CDR3 region has 14 residues.

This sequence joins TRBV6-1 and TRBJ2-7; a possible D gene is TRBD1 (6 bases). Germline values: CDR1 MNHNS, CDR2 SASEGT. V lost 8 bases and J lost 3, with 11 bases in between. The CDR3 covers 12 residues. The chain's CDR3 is CASGGLRYEQYF. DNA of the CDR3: TGTGCCAGCGGGGGCCTCCGCTACGAGCAGTACTTC.